This TCR beta chain was profiled in a study of blood T cells in healthy people across ages. Study summary: Template switching picked up about one barcoded beta molecule for each two T cells.

Turning to this clonotype: The antigen is undetermined.

Germline CDR1 and CDR2: GTSNPN and SVGIG (reference sequence). V was clipped by 5 bases and J by 2 bases; unmatched bases: 5. The CDR3 covers 13 residues. Primers used in a second PCR of about 6 to 12 cycles were a sample-barcoded 5' primer and a J-beta primer mix. TCRdb processed the 5' RACE reads anew with MiXCR; each CDR3 protein has one entry. The sample contains approximately 940,000 distinct CDR3 sequences, 45% to 50% of which appear only once. Study-level results: CMV status of donors was unknown, possibly confounding expanded clonotype changes.

Material: blood. This receptor was obtained from a man aged 25-45 years in good health. The chain employs TRBV30 and TRBJ2-7; the match to TRBD1 covers 8 bases. The DNA for the CDR3 is TGTGCCTGGGCGCAGGGGGCCGCCTACGAGCAGTACTTC. This sequence encodes CAWAQGAAYEQYF.